This T cell receptor (beta chain) stems from a study of CD4 T cells in relation to SARS-CoV-2 and coronaviruses. Study as a whole: TCR beta CDR3s were sequenced after roughly eleven-day antigen culture of PBMCs.

This clone came up once. Its target is not known. Germline V CDR1 and CDR2: GTSNPN, SVGIG (reference sequence). This CDR3 region has 14 residues. V lost 0 bases and J lost 12; bases outside the gene matches: 11. The unexposed donors gave CD4+ T cells in about 2011-2018, prior to COVID-19. CD4+ T cells were isolated from the cells after around 9 days of culture. Cells permitting, SARS-CoV-2 S/N and four cold-coronavirus spikes were tested on unexposed-donor CD4+ T cells. Sequencing was performed with immunoSEQ multiplex PCR; in TCRdb, only in-frame clones are kept and a portion is missing. The sample comprises 20,000 or so clones, around 81% of which are singletons, and about 10% rests with the top ten.

Specimen: CD4+ T cells from PBMCs, cultured in vitro. The V call is TRBV30, the J call TRBJ2-5; 9 nucleotides agree with TRBD2. This TCR was sampled from a human donor in good health. CDR3 DNA: TGTGCCTGGAGTGTTACTAGCGGGCAAGGGACGAAGTACTTC. It yields the protein CAWSVTSGQGTKYF.